These 12 T cell receptor beta chains were sequenced from one sample in a study of PD-L1 blockade in urothelial cancer. Assay: immunoSEQ multiplex PCR; the TCRdb copy retains only in-frame clones and omits some. The data hold about 29,000 clones, with around four fifths observed a single time. Time point described: peripheral blood 6 weeks after treatment start. The sequencing used PBMCs, collected around atezolizumab (anti-PD-L1) treatment. The receptors here all came from a man in his sixties or seventies with urothelial cancer.

J is TRBJ2-2 and V is TRBV5-1, with 12 bases lining up with TRBD1. The CDR3 covers 15 residues. V lost 4 bases and J lost 7; bases outside the gene matches: 5. CDR1 SGHRS and CDR2 YFSETQ come from the germline V gene. This CDR3 is CASSPGQGAGGELFF. DNA of the CDR3: TGCGCCAGCAGCCCGGGACAGGGGGCTGGCGGGGAGCTGTTTTTT.

This rearrangement joins TRBV7-2 to TRBJ1-5; 8 bases fit TRBD1. Looked up from germline, CDR1 is SGHTA and CDR2 is FQGNSA. Trimming took 1 base from V and 2 from J; bases not matched to a gene: 4. The length of the CDR3 is 16 residues. The CDR3 here is CASSLGVTGGNQPQHF. The CDR3 DNA reads as TGTGCCAGCAGCTTAGGGGTGACAGGGGGCAATCAGCCCCAGCATTTT.

In this sample, this clone turned up a few times. This chain joins TRBV7-2 and TRBJ2-1, with TRBD1 as a possible D gene (6 bases). Germline assignment: CDR1 SGHTA and CDR2 FQGNSA. Trimming took 2 bases from V and 6 from J, leaving 8 bases between them. The CDR3 is 13 residues long. The CDR3 nucleotides read TGTGCCAGCAGCTTAAGCAGGGGCAATGAGCAGTTCTTC. As protein: CASSLSRGNEQFF.

The genes are TRBV5-1 and TRBJ1-1, with D perhaps TRBD1 (5 bases). The CDR3 totals 13 residues. Trimming cost V 2 bases and J 4 bases, with 9 bases left between them. CDR1 is SGHRS and CDR2 is YFSETQ in the germline V gene. The CDR3 bases are TGCGCCAGCAGCTTCGGGGGGGGCACTGAAGCTTTCTTT. Its protein product is CASSFGGGTEAFF.

This chain connects TRBV30 to TRBJ1-1, with TRBD1 identical over 8 bases. V was clipped by 5 bases and J by 1 base; unmatched bases: 3. CDR1 and CDR2 from the germline V gene are GTSNPN and SVGIG (reference sequence). This CDR3 contains 13 residues. The CDR3 protein is CAWGQGRNTEAFF. For the CDR3, the DNA is TGTGCCTGGGGACAGGGTCGGAACACTGAAGCTTTCTTT. Together with reference TRBV30 and TRBJ1-1, the CDR3 gives the full variable domain: SQTIHQWPATLVQPVGSPLSLECTVEGTSNPNLYWYRQAAGRGLQLLFYSVGIGQISSEVPQNLSASRPQDRQFILSSKKLLLSDSGFYLCAWGQGRNTEAFFGQGTRLTVV.

The chain recombines TRBV5-8 with TRBJ2-2; 11 nucleotides agree with TRBD1. This CDR3 spans 18 amino acids. Looked up from germline, CDR1 is SGHTS and CDR2 is YDEGEE. V lost 0 bases, J lost 0 bases, and 4 bases stayed unmatched. The CDR3: CASSLGTGGRPNTGELFF. DNA of the CDR3: TGTGCCAGCAGCTTGGGGACAGGGGGCCGACCGAACACCGGGGAGCTGTTTTTT.

The chain carries TRBV5-4 and TRBJ2-7; tentatively, D is TRBD2 (5 bases). The germline CDR1 and CDR2 sequences are SGHNT and YYREEE (reference sequence). This CDR3 has 12 amino acids. The ends were cut back, 2 bases at V and 2 bases at J, with 5 bases in the middle. CDR3 protein: CASSFGAYEQYF. DNA for the CDR3: TGTGCCAGCAGCTTCGGGGCCTACGAGCAGTACTTC.

V and J are TRBV6-6 and TRBJ1-2; 8 bases are a match to TRBD1. The germline gives CDR1 MNHNY, CDR2 SVGAGI (reference sequence). This CDR3 comprises 14 residues. Losses at the gene ends were 6 bases for V and 4 bases for J; bases not matched to a gene: 7. The CDR3 here is CASRGQGVIYGYTF. CDR3 nucleotide sequence: TGTGCCAGCAGAGGACAGGGAGTCATCTATGGCTACACCTTC.

V usage is TRBV5-6 and J usage is TRBJ2-2, with D tentatively TRBD1 (6 bases). Trimming removed 6 bases at V and 4 bases at J, with 16 bases between. Germline CDR1 and CDR2: SGHDT and YYEEEE. The length of the CDR3 is 15 residues. The CDR3 reads CASTMTGSGTGELFF. The CDR3, as DNA: TGTGCCAGCACCATGACAGGATCTGGCACCGGGGAGCTGTTTTTT.

The CDR3 DNA reads as TGTGCCAGCACGGGACAGGCGATCGAGCAGTACTTC. It encodes CASTGQAIEQYF. The genes are TRBV2 and TRBJ2-7; 8 bases align to TRBD1. The CDR3 length is 12 residues. The trim removed 7 bases at V and 6 bases at J, leaving 5 bases unmatched. Per the germline V gene, CDR1 is SNHLY and CDR2 is FYNNEI.

The chain carries TRBV6-5 and TRBJ2-5; D may be TRBD2 (5 bases). CDR3 length: 12 residues. The V gene's germline CDR1 is MNHEY and CDR2 SVGAGI. Trimming shortened V by 5 bases and J by 4 bases, and 8 bases separated the two germline ends. CDR3 coding DNA: TGTGCCAGCAGTCCCGCGGGAGAGACCCAGTACTTC. It codes for CASSPAGETQYF.

The V call is TRBV7-5, the J call TRBJ1-5; TRBD1 is taken as the D call from the table, unchecked against the DNA. TRBV7-5 is assigned pseudogene status. The CDR3 extends over 17 amino acids. The CDR3 DNA reads as TGTGTCAGAAGCTTAGTGGCAGGGCAATATAGCAATCAGCCCCAGCATTTT. It codes for CVRSLVAGQYSNQPQHF.